This T cell receptor (beta chain) was sequenced during a study of blood T cell repertoires in COVID-19. As for the study in general: Specimens from acute and convalescent COVID-19 originated in the United States, Italy and Spain. PBMCs, B-cell-depleted T cells, or T cells were the source of the cDNA or gDNA that made up the material.

Patients of the Seattle cohort, enrolled during active infection, were followed longitudinally. The authors' processing: Amplification with reference gene primers provided the estimates of nucleated cell counts. The assay was immunoSEQ multiplex PCR, and TCRdb's table has in-frame clones only and misses some. V and J calls and clone size are given by that table; D and trimming were obtained from the DNA. Among over 250,000 clones listed, approximately 89% were seen once. The TCR originated in a woman in her sixties or seventies with COVID-19, enrolled during active disease. Material: peripheral blood.

This chain's CDR3 is CASSPHWSSYSNQPQHF. The CDR3 coding sequence is TGTGCCAGCAGCCCCCACTGGTCAAGTTATAGCAATCAGCCCCAGCATTTT. V gene TRBV6-2 or TRBV6-3 combines with J gene TRBJ1-5; D is ambiguous. Trimming took off 6 bases at V and 0 bases at J, with 18 bases between the two ends. There are 17 residues in the CDR3. Germline-derived CDR1 and CDR2 are MNHEY and SVGEGT.